This is a list of T cell receptor beta chains from one sample in a study of OX40 agonist ivuxolimab in advanced cancers. Assay: immunoSEQ multiplex PCR; the TCRdb copy retains only in-frame clones and omits some. This repertoire shows some 43,000 clones, about 83% found once; its top ten account for approximately 35%. The source material was CD4+ or CD8+ T cells sorted from blood, sampled in a trial of the OX40 agonist ivuxolimab. These receptors originate from an adult with an advanced solid tumor such as melanoma, head and neck, liver or kidney cancer. Each CDR3 is given with its conserved first and last residue. D genes are given only for firm matches. A clone size is listed for some rows: how often the clone was seen (once, few, many), or a class if it is expanded.

j_call v_call clone_size d_call cdr3_nt cdr3_aa
TRBJ1-3 TRBV11-2 NA NA TGTGCCAGCAGCACACCATTGACGAGGACGGGAAACACCATATATTTT CASSTPLTRTGNTIYF
TRBJ1-1 TRBV5-4 NA TRBD1 TGTGCCAGCAGCTCCGACCTATTGACAGGGGTGAGCACTGAAGCTTTCTTT CASSSDLLTGVSTEAFF
TRBJ2-3 TRBV19 NA NA TGTGCCAGTAGTCCCAGGTGGGATACGCAGTATTTT CASSPRWDTQYF
TRBJ2-1 TRBV29-1 NA TRBD2 TGCAGCGCCGGCTACTATAGCGGGAGCAATGAGCAGTTCTTC CSAGYYSGSNEQFF
TRBJ2-5 TRBV6-5 NA NA TGTGCCAGCAGTTACCAGGGGCGGGACGGGAGGAAGACCCAGTACTTC CASSYQGRDGRKTQYF
TRBJ1-6 TRBV27 NA NA TGTGCCAGCAGGGCGAAAGATTCACCCCTCCACTTT CASRAKDSPLHF
TRBJ1-2 TRBV6-5 NA NA TGTGCCAGCAGTTCCGCCGCAGGGAGTGGCTACACCTTC CASSSAAGSGYTF
TRBJ2-7 TRBV6-1 NA TRBD1 TGTGCCAGCAATCACAGGGGCTACGAGCAGTACTTC CASNHRGYEQYF
TRBJ1-2 TRBV11-2 few NA TGTGCCAGCAGCTTGGACGGGACTGCCCAACATGGCTACACCTTC CASSLDGTAQHGYTF
TRBJ2-1 TRBV6-5 NA TRBD2 TGTGCCAGCCGCCGCGGGGGGGCCAACAATGAGCAGTTCTTC CASRRGGANNEQFF
TRBJ2-5 TRBV28 once TRBD1 TGTGCCAGCAGTTGGACAGGGGGCTCGAGGACCCAGTACTTC CASSWTGGSRTQYF
TRBJ2-5 TRBV9 NA NA TGTGCCAGCAGCGCCGGACTTCAAGAGACCCAGTACTTC CASSAGLQETQYF
TRBJ1-4 TRBV6-5 NA NA TGTGCCAGCAGTTCATCGGGACATCAGACTGAAAAACTGTTTTTT CASSSSGHQTEKLFF
TRBJ2-7 TRBV2 once NA TGTGCCAGCAGTGTTATGGTCACGACCTACGAGCAGTACTTC CASSVMVTTYEQYF
TRBJ1-1 TRBV6-5 NA NA TGTGCCAGCAGTTCCGTGAACACTGAAGCTTTCTTT CASSSVNTEAFF